The clone carrying this T cell receptor (beta chain) was counted many times. Its specificity is unknown. This sample was included in a study of T cells in Graves' hyperthyroidism and ophthalmopathy. Findings and limits, study-wide: In simple terms, a model built on 13 V-J features told ophthalmopathy apart from stable hyperthyroidism.

Amplified TCR beta CDR3 regions came from RNA transcripts. HTBI primers were used for first-round RT-PCR of the TCR CDR3. MiXCR, run by TCRdb on the multiplex PCR reads, gives a single entry per CDR3 protein. This sample has 500,000 to 600,000 distinct CDR3 sequences, with 46% found just once. No progression to ophthalmopathy during 18 months of follow-up defined stable disease. Diagnosis of hyperthyroidism was new in patients aged 18 to 65, and its duration was under 2 months. Patients were excluded for uncontrolled infection, other autoimmune disease, pregnancy or lactation. Trimming removed 0 bases at V and 4 bases at J, with 7 bases between. The CDR3 runs to 13 residues. Germline V gene data show CDR1 as SGDLS and CDR2 as YYNGEE.

The chain has TRBV9 and TRBJ1-2; D gene uncertain. Input material: peripheral blood or thyroid tissue (not recorded which). This receptor was taken from a woman aged 18-29 years with Graves' hyperthyroidism. The CDR3 loop reads CASSVADGYGYTF. For the CDR3, the DNA is TGTGCCAGCAGCGTAGCGGACGGCTATGGCTACACCTTC. Variable domain in full (rest from reference TRBV9 and TRBJ1-2): DSGVTQTPKHLITATGQRVTLRCSPRSGDLSVYWYQQSLDQGLQFLIQYYNGEERAKGNILERFSAQQFPDLHSELNLSSLELGDSALYFCASSVADGYGYTFGSGTRLTVV.